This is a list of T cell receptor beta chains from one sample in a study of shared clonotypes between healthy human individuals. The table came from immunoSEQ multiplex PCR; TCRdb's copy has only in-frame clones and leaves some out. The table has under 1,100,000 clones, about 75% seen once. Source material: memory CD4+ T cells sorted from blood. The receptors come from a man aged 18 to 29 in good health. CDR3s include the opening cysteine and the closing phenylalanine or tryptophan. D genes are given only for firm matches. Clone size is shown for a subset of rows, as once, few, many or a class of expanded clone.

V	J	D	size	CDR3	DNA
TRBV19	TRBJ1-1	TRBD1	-	CASSIQGARTEAFF	TGTGCCAGTAGTATACAGGGGGCGCGGACTGAAGCTTTCTTT
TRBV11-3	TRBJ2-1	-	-	CASSVRGPYNEQFF	TGTGCCAGCAGCGTTAGGGGTCCCTACAATGAGCAGTTCTTC
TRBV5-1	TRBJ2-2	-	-	CASSLAGAAPGELFF	TGCGCCAGCAGCTTGGCCGGTGCCGCCCCCGGGGAGCTGTTTTTT
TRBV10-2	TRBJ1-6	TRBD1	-	CASSAVRDRGFSPLHF	TGCGCCAGCAGTGCGGTCCGGGACAGGGGATTTTCACCCCTCCACTTT
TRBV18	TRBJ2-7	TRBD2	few	CASSRGASGPTYEQYF	TGTGCCAGCTCCCGGGGCGCTAGCGGGCCCACTTACGAGCAGTACTTC
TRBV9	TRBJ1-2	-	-	CASSGSHGYTF	TGTGCCAGCAGCGGATCCCATGGCTACACCTTC
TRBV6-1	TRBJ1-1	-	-	CASSVEGGNTEAFF	TGTGCCAGCAGTGTGGAGGGGGGGAACACTGAAGCTTTCTTT
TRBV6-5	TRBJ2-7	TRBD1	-	CASSPPGQAKREQYF	TGTGCCAGCAGCCCACCGGGACAGGCCAAGCGGGAGCAGTACTTC
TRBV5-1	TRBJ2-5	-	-	CASSALRGQETQYF	TGCGCCAGCAGCGCATTGAGGGGTCAAGAGACCCAGTACTTC
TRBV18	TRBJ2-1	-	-	CASSPGAGSSYNEQFF	TGTGCCAGCTCACCAGGGGCTGGCAGCTCCTACAATGAGCAGTTCTTC
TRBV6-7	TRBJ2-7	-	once	CASSSIFMEQYF	TGTGCCAGCAGTTCTATCTTTATGGAGCAGTACTTC
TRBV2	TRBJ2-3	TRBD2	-	CASRVYSGGGADTQYF	TGTGCCAGCCGGGTCTATAGCGGGGGTGGCGCAGATACGCAGTATTTT
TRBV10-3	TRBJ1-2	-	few	CAISEGANYGYTF	TGTGCCATCAGTGAAGGCGCTAACTATGGCTACACCTTC
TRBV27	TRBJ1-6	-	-	CASSLIPYGSPLHF	TGTGCCAGCAGTTTAATCCCTTACGGTTCACCCCTCCACTTT
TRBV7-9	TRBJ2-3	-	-	CASRKTDTQYF	TGTGCCAGCAGGAAGACAGATACGCAGTATTTT
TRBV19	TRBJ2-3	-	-	CASSIEFTDTQYF	TGTGCCAGTAGTATTGAATTCACAGATACGCAGTATTTT
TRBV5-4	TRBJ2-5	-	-	CASGPQTAGVTQYF	TGTGCCAGCGGTCCTCAAACGGCCGGGGTGACCCAGTACTTC
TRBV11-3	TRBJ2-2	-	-	CASSLEGGTWAGELFF	TGTGCCAGCAGCTTAGAAGGCGGGACCTGGGCCGGGGAGCTGTTTTTT
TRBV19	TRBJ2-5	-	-	CASSVYRTPQETQYF	TGTGCCAGTAGTGTGTACAGGACCCCCCAAGAGACCCAGTACTTC
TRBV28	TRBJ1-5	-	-	CASTTWGSGDQPQHF	TGTGCCAGCACCACCTGGGGTTCCGGGGATCAGCCCCAGCATTTT
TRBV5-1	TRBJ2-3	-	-	CASSVQGTDTQYF	TGCGCCAGCAGTGTTCAGGGCACAGATACGCAGTATTTT
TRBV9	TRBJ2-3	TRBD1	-	CASSVRGQTDTQYF	TGTGCCAGCAGCGTCCGGGGACAGACCGATACGCAGTATTTT
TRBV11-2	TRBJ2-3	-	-	CASSPNRLRTDTQYF	TGTGCCAGCAGCCCAAATCGCTTACGCACAGATACGCAGTATTTT
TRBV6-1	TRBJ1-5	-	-	CASSGYWGNSNQPQHF	TGTGCCAGCAGTGGCTACTGGGGGAATAGCAATCAGCCCCAGCATTTT
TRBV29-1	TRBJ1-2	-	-	CSVAEVDGYTF	TGCAGCGTTGCGGAAGTCGATGGCTACACCTTC
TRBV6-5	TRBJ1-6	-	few	CASSESSYNSPLHF	TGTGCCAGTAGCGAAAGCTCCTATAATTCACCCCTCCACTTT
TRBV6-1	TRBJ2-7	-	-	CASSEGIAQYF	TGTGCCAGCAGTGAGGGGATAGCGCAGTACTTC
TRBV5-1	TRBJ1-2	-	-	CASSLDQGDGYTF	TGCGCCAGCAGCTTGGATCAAGGTGATGGCTACACCTTC
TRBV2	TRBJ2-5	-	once	CASMKDLQETQYF	TGTGCCAGCATGAAGGACCTTCAAGAGACCCAGTACTTC
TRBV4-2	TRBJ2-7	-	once	CASSPTGRPEQYF	TGTGCCAGCAGCCCGACCGGGAGACCCGAGCAGTACTTC
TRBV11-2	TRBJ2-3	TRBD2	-	CASSQPSGGDTQYF	TGTGCCAGCAGCCAACCTAGCGGGGGAGATACGCAGTATTTT
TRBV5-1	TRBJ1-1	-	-	CASSIGQTGNTEAFF	TGCGCCAGCAGCATCGGACAGACCGGGAACACTGAAGCTTTCTTT
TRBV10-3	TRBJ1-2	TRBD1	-	CAISTDRGGGYTF	TGTGCCATCAGTACGGACAGGGGCGGAGGCTACACCTTC
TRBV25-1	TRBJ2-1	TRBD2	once	CASRTSGHNEQFF	TGTGCCAGCAGGACTAGCGGGCATAATGAGCAGTTCTTC
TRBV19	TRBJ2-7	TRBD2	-	CASSRTSGSSYEQYF	TGTGCCAGTAGTCGGACTAGCGGGAGCTCCTACGAGCAGTACTTC